One T cell receptor (beta chain) is described in this entry. Its antigen remains unknown. These data originate in a study of vaccination effects on CD4 cells after COVID-19. Study outcomes and limitations: Convalescent patients were scarce, and early post-infection timepoints were absent. Marked clonal contraction of both clone types appeared late after vaccination.

Using viral peptide pools, the ViraFEST assay grew out antigen-specific CD4+ T cells prior to sequencing. Isolating CD4+ T cells followed about 10 days of culture. Participants received two doses of either the BNT162b2 or mRNA-1273 vaccine. In the vaccine recipients, nucleocapsid antibodies were negative and there was no prior SARS-CoV-2 infection. Culturing of more than 1.5 million PBMC per well took place with around 9 IU/ml IL-2 and around 10 ug/ml peptides. Some clones are missing from TCRdb's copy, which holds only in-frame ones; the method was immunoSEQ multiplex PCR. The sample has tens of thousands of clones, 60% to 80% seen once. This TCR was recovered from a human donor who received a COVID-19 vaccine. The sample in question was CD4+ T cells from PBMCs cultured with HCoV-OC43 spike peptides, obtained after COVID-19 vaccination. Subset indicated: HCoV-OC43 spike overlapping peptide pool stimulation.

CDR3 loop: CASSKTQGAAGSQYF. CDR3 DNA sequence: TGCGCCAGCAGTAAGACCCAGGGAGCTGCGGGGTCCCAGTACTTC. The V and J genes are TRBV10-1 and TRBJ2-5; weak D call: TRBD2 (6 bases). The germline V gene has CDR1 WNHNN and CDR2 SYGVQD (reference sequence). V gave up 5 bases and J gave up 9 bases, with 22 bases separating them. The CDR3 sequence is 15 residues long.